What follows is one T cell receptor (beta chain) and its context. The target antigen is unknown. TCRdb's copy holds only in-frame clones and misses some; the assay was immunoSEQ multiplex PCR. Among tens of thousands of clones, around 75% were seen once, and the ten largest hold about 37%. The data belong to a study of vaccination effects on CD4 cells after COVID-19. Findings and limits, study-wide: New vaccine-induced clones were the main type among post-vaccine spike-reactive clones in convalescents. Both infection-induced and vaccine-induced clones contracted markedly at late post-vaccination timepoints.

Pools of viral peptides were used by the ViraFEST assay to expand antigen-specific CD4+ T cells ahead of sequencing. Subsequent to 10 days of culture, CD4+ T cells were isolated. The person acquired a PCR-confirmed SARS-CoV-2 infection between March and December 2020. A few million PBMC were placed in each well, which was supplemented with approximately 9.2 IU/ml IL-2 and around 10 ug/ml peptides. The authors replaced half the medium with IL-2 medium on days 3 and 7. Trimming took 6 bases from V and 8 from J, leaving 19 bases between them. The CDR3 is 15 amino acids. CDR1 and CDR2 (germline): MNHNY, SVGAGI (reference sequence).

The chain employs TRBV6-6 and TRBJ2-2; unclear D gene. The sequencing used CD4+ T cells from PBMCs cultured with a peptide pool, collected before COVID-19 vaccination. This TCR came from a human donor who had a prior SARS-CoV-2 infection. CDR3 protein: CASRSAMEGWGELFF. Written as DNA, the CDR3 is TGTGCCAGCAGGTCCGCGATGGAAGGATGGGGGGAGCTGTTTTTT.